A selection of T cell receptor beta chains follows, all from one sample in a study of blood T cell repertoires in COVID-19. Sequenced by immunoSEQ multiplex PCR; TCRdb stores in-frame clones only, minus some. The sample has some 170,000 clones, less than 90% seen once. Sequencing used PBMCs or T cells enriched from blood (not recorded which). The receptors were gathered from a human donor with acute COVID-19. The donor label of this sample is uncertain. Both conserved end residues are part of each CDR3. Fields, in order: V gene, D gene, J gene, clone size, CDR3 DNA, CDR3 protein. D genes are given only for firm matches. Not every row has a clone size; where given, it reads once, few, many or a size class.

>TRBV7-3|-|TRBJ2-1|-
TGTGCCAGCAGCCAAGGGGGAACTGAGCAGTTCTTC
CASSQGGTEQFF
>TRBV6-5|TRBD1|TRBJ1-2|-
TGTGCCAGCAGTTCACCGGGACAGGGAAGGGGTGGCTACACCTTC
CASSSPGQGRGGYTF
>TRBV7-6|-|TRBJ1-2|-
TGTGCCAGCAGCCCGCTTGGACAGCCGCTAGGTTATGGCTACACCTTC
CASSPLGQPLGYGYTF
>TRBV5-6|TRBD1|TRBJ1-5|-
TGTGCCAGCAGCTTGGCGACAGGGGGAAGATATAGCAATCAGCCCCAGCATTTT
CASSLATGGRYSNQPQHF
>TRBV18|TRBD1|TRBJ1-5|-
TGTGCCAGCTCACTCTTCGGGACAGGGAATACTCATCAGCCCCAGCATTTT
CASSLFGTGNTHQPQHF
>TRBV21-1|-|TRBJ1-1|-
TGTGCCAGCAGCCCCGCCGACCCAGGGCGATCGAACACTGAAGCTTTCTTT
CASSPADPGRSNTEAFF
>TRBV24-1|TRBD2|TRBJ2-2|-
TGTGCCACCAGTGAGACTAGCGGGGGGACTCGCGGCGGGGAGCTGTTTTTT
CATSETSGGTRGGELFF
>TRBV6-5|TRBD2|TRBJ2-5|-
TGTGCCAGCAAGGCGGGGGGGCGGCAAGAGACCCAGTACTTC
CASKAGGRQETQYF
>TRBV7-9|-|TRBJ1-5|-
TGTGCCAGCAGCCCGCCGGGGGACAGCAATCAGCCCCAGCATTTT
CASSPPGDSNQPQHF
>TRBV5-1|TRBD1|TRBJ2-1|-
TGCGCCAGCGACAGGGAAGGGTTGAATGAGCAGTTCTTC
CASDREGLNEQFF
>TRBV6-5|TRBD1|TRBJ1-1|-
TGTGCCAGCAGCCTCAGGGGGCGGCTCACTGAAGCTTTCTTT
CASSLRGRLTEAFF
>TRBV5-8|-|TRBJ1-3|-
TGTGCCAGCAGCTTTGGAGGGGGAAACACCATATATTTT
CASSFGGGNTIYF
>TRBV29-1|TRBD1|TRBJ2-5|-
TGCAGCGTGGCGACAGGGGACGAGACCCAGTACTTC
CSVATGDETQYF
>TRBV10-1|TRBD2|TRBJ2-2|few
TGCGCCAGCAGTGAGGCTAGCGGGGCCTCAGGGGAGCTGTTTTTT
CASSEASGASGELFF
>TRBV29-1|-|TRBJ1-1|-
TGCAGCTCTGCGCGGGGGAACACTGAAGCTTTCTTT
CSSARGNTEAFF
>TRBV5-1|-|TRBJ2-7|-
TGCGCCAGCAGCAGGGACATCTCCTACGAGCAGTACTTC
CASSRDISYEQYF
>TRBV3-1/TRBV3-2|TRBD1|TRBJ1-1|-
TGTGCCAGCAGCCCGCAGGGGGCCGCTGAAGCTTTCTTT
CASSPQGAAEAFF
>TRBV3-1/TRBV3-2|-|TRBJ1-1|-
TGTGCCAGCAGGCCCTCGGTGAACACTGAAGCTTTCTTT
CASRPSVNTEAFF
>TRBV7-9|-|TRBJ2-7|few
TGTGCCAGCAGCTTATTAGGGGATGGATCCTACGAGCAGTACTTC
CASSLLGDGSYEQYF
>TRBV28|TRBD1|TRBJ2-3|-
TGTGCCAGCAGTTTATGGACAGGGGGGAGCACAGATACGCAGTATTTT
CASSLWTGGSTDTQYF
>TRBV6-4|-|TRBJ2-5|-
TGTGCCAGCCTTGATATGGGGGCGTCAGGAGAGACCCAGTACTTC
CASLDMGASGETQYF
>TRBV19|TRBD1|TRBJ1-6|-
TGTGCCAGTAGGGGGACAGGGAGCTCCTATAATTCACCCCTCCACTTT
CASRGTGSSYNSPLHF
>TRBV24-1|TRBD2|TRBJ2-3|-
TGTGCCACCAGTGATCCCCCTAGCGGGGTAGATACGCAGTATTTT
CATSDPPSGVDTQYF
>TRBV5-8|-|TRBJ1-5|once
TGTGCCAGCAGTCCTGTTCATCAGCCCCAGCATTTT
CASSPVHQPQHF
>TRBV4-2|TRBD2|TRBJ2-1|few
TGTGCCAGCAGCCAAGATGGGGGACTATCCGGATACAATGAGCAGTTCTTC
CASSQDGGLSGYNEQFF
>TRBV28|TRBD2|TRBJ2-1|-
TGTGCCAGCAGTAAGCGGGGGGTGGTTGATGAGCAGTTCTTC
CASSKRGVVDEQFF
>TRBV12-3/TRBV12-4|-|TRBJ1-1|-
TGTGCCAGCAGTTTAAGGGGCGACACTGAAGCTTTCTTT
CASSLRGDTEAFF
>TRBV7-7|TRBD2|TRBJ2-5|-
TGTGCCAGCAGCCGCGGGGGGGGTTACTCTGGAGAGACCCAGTACTTC
CASSRGGGYSGETQYF
>TRBV5-3|TRBD1|TRBJ1-6|-
TGTGCCAGAAGCTGGACAGGTAAGTCCTATAATTCACCCCTCCACTTT
CARSWTGKSYNSPLHF
>TRBV2|-|TRBJ1-5|-
TGTGCCAGCCGGGCCCTTGCGGGAGGCCTTAGCAATCAGCCCCAGCATTTT
CASRALAGGLSNQPQHF
>TRBV19|-|TRBJ1-2|-
TGTGCCAGTACGGAGTTGGGAGGGGCGGTATACGGCTACACCTTC
CASTELGGAVYGYTF
>TRBV12-3/TRBV12-4|-|TRBJ1-1|once
TGTGCCACTCTCCCCGGGGATAACACTGAAGCTTTCTTT
CATLPGDNTEAFF
>TRBV6-2/TRBV6-3|TRBD1|TRBJ1-5|-
TGTGCCAGCAGCTCCTTCCGGGACAGGGGACCTATAAGCAATCAGCCCCAGCATTTT
CASSSFRDRGPISNQPQHF
>TRBV5-1|TRBD1|TRBJ1-4|-
TGCGCCACCCGGGACAGCCCCAATGAAAAACTGTTTTTT
CATRDSPNEKLFF
>TRBV19|TRBD2|TRBJ2-3|-
TGTGCCAGTAGTCGCAGCGGGGGGGGTCCCATCACGCAGTATTTT
CASSRSGGGPITQYF
>TRBV12-5|-|TRBJ2-4|-
TGTGCTAGTGGTTTGGTTCAGGGGTCAAAAAACATTCAGTACTTC
CASGLVQGSKNIQYF
>TRBV11-2|-|TRBJ1-6|few
TGTGCCAGCAGCTTAAACAGGCTCTATAATTCACCCCTCCACTTT
CASSLNRLYNSPLHF
>TRBV9|-|TRBJ1-5|-
TGTGCCAGCAGCGTGGGACAAGGATACAATCAGCCCCAGCATTTT
CASSVGQGYNQPQHF
>TRBV29-1|TRBD1|TRBJ2-1|-
TGCAGCGCCTCCGGGACAGGGTCTAATGAGCAGTTCTTC
CSASGTGSNEQFF
>TRBV5-4|-|TRBJ1-4|few
TGTGCCAGCAGCCCAGAACAGGACAGAGATGAAAAACTGTTTTTT
CASSPEQDRDEKLFF
>TRBV6-5|TRBD1|TRBJ2-4|once
TGTGCCAGCAGCCAGGACAGGGGAAGACAGTACTTC
CASSQDRGRQYF
>TRBV5-6|TRBD1|TRBJ1-2|-
TGTGCCAGCAGCCCGGGACAGGACTATGGCTACACCTTC
CASSPGQDYGYTF
>TRBV21-1|-|TRBJ2-7|-
TGTGCCAGCAGCCCTAAAACAAGGAGCGAGCAGTACTTC
CASSPKTRSEQYF
>TRBV2|-|TRBJ1-1|-
TGTGCCAGCAAAGGTAACAGGGTTAACACTGAAGCTTTCTTT
CASKGNRVNTEAFF
>TRBV6-2/TRBV6-3|TRBD1|TRBJ2-1|-
TGTGCCAGCAGCTTCGGGACAGGGACCTACAATGAGCAGTTCTTC
CASSFGTGTYNEQFF
>TRBV5-5|-|TRBJ1-5|once
TGTGCCAGCAGCTTGGAGGACTTGGGTAATCAGCCCCAGCATTTT
CASSLEDLGNQPQHF
>TRBV24-1|-|TRBJ2-3|-
TGTGCCACCAGTGAGGGGGGGCGGGGCACAGATACGCAGTATTTT
CATSEGGRGTDTQYF